The present TCR beta chain was sequenced within a study of CD8 T cells in Susac syndrome. This CDR3 region has 16 residues. Germline V gene lookup returns CDR1 SEHNR and CDR2 FQNEAQ (reference sequence). V lost 0 bases to trimming and J lost 6 bases; unmatched junction nucleotides: 7. Reverse transcription of about 0.5 to 1 ug RNA was carried out with random hexamers. Amplification of TCR beta CDR3 by immunoSEQ multiplex PCR spanned 54 Vbeta and 13 Jbeta. A single record per CDR3 protein comes from TCRdb applying MiXCR to the immunoSEQ multiplex PCR reads. The sample lists about 47,000 distinct CDR3 sequences, nearly 95% seen once, with roughly 0.4% in the top ten. High-throughput TCR beta sequencing covered peripheral CD8+ and CD4+ T cells. The TEMRA cells underwent FACS enrichment, while the CD8+ and CD4+ T cells underwent negative isolation.

The rearrangement uses TRBV7-9 and TRBJ1-2, with 10 nucleotides matching TRBD1. The TCR comes from a human donor in good health. The sequenced sample was CD8+ T cells from PBMCs. CDR3 loop: CASSLAGTGAMDGYTF. The CDR3 nucleotides read TGTGCCAGCAGCTTAGCCGGGACAGGGGCGATGGATGGCTACACCTTC.